The source of this TCR beta chain is a study of neoadjuvant nivolumab and ipilimumab in lung cancer. Whole-study findings and limits: Resected-tumor TCR richness correlated positively with pretherapy blood richness. TCR richness and clonality were higher in tumors than adjacent uninvolved lung.

This CDR3 comprises 12 residues. The germline gives CDR1 SQVTM, CDR2 ANQGSEA. With 7 bases clipped from V and 5 bases from J, the junction kept 6 bases outside the gene matches. This clone was detected once. Its antigen is not known. TCRdb keeps only in-frame clones here, not all; method: immunoSEQ multiplex PCR. The table lists 40,000 to 55,000 clones, around 89% of them singletons. The chain carries TRBV29-1 and TRBJ2-7, with 9 bases matching TRBD1. The specimen was blood, collected before neoadjuvant nivolumab, alone or with ipilimumab. The clonotype was recovered from an adult with non-small cell lung cancer. Some clones in this sample may be carry-over from other donors' samples. This CDR3 reads CSAPGQGDEQYF. For the CDR3, the DNA is TGCAGCGCACCGGGACAGGGCGACGAGCAGTACTTC.